Shown below are 26 T cell receptor beta chains from a single sample sequenced in a study of T cells after posttransplantation cyclophosphamide. Cells defined as naive were viable CD3+CD4+ or CD3+CD8+ and CCR7+CD45RA+CD45RO-CD95-CD27+CD28+. Sequencing used immunoSEQ multiplex PCR; TCRdb keeps in-frame clones, though not all of them. The sample carries some 33,000 clones, around nine tenths recorded once. Input material: naive CD4+ T cells sorted from blood. These receptors originate from a man aged 25-45 years in good health and a related stem cell transplant donor.

The rearrangement joins TRBV6-4 to TRBJ2-2; 7 bases match TRBD1. Germline-derived CDR1 and CDR2 are MRHNA and SNTAGT. V was clipped by 8 bases and J by 3 bases; unmatched bases: 6. CDR3 length equals 14 residues. The CDR3 DNA follows: TGTGCCAGCGTTCAGGGGGTTTACACCGGGGAGCTGTTTTTT. Its translation: CASVQGVYTGELFF.

This chain uses TRBV6-5 with TRBJ1-4; no reliable D call. Germline V CDR1 and CDR2: MNHEY, SVGAGI. Deletions cut 0 bases from V and 0 bases from J, with 5 bases between. This CDR3 comprises 15 residues. The CDR3 loop is CASSYSAATNEKLFF. The CDR3 region has the DNA TGTGCCAGCAGTTACTCGGCGGCAACTAATGAAAAACTGTTTTTT.

The gene calls are TRBV5-1 and TRBJ2-3, with D perhaps matching TRBD1 (5 bases). V was trimmed by 1 base and J by 0 bases, leaving 9 bases between them. This CDR3 comprises 15 residues. CDR1 SGHRS and CDR2 YFSETQ come from the germline V gene. The DNA of the CDR3 is TGCGCCAGCAGCTTGATTCCAGGGAGCACAGATACGCAGTATTTT. It specifies CASSLIPGSTDTQYF.

The gene calls are TRBV9 and TRBJ2-5; 9 bases line up with TRBD2. The CDR3 is 16 residues long. Germline lookup yields CDR1 SGDLS and CDR2 YYNGEE. V lost 4 bases and J lost 5; bases outside the gene matches: 12. Written as DNA, the CDR3 is TGTGCCAGCAGCCCGGGTGGCGGGGGGGCTGGTGAGACCCAGTACTTC. Protein: CASSPGGGGAGETQYF.

V is TRBV28 and J is TRBJ1-4; D not certain. Germline assignment: CDR1 MDHEN and CDR2 SYDVKM. V was shortened by 6 bases and J by 5 bases, with 7 bases between the two germline ends. The CDR3 is 12 residues long. This chain's CDR3 is CASSRYNEKLFF. CDR3 DNA: TGTGCCAGCAGCAGGTACAATGAAAAACTGTTTTTT.

This rearrangement joins TRBV19 to TRBJ1-5, with TRBD1 identical over 7 bases. Trimming removed 3 bases from V and 12 bases from J; junction bases left unmatched: 8. The CDR3 is 13 residues long. Germline assignment: CDR1 LNHDA and CDR2 SQIVND (reference sequence). Here the CDR3 reads CASSIEGATRQHF. The CDR3 DNA sequence: TGTGCCAGTAGTATTGAGGGGGCGACGCGCCAGCATTTT.

The chain employs TRBV6-1 and TRBJ2-7, with D hard to call. This CDR3 is built from 15 residues. With 2 bases removed from V and 5 bases from J, the gap between germline ends came to 16 bases. CDR1 is MNHNS and CDR2 is SASEGT in the germline V gene. DNA for the CDR3: TGTGCCAGCAGTGAAAACGGGTTTTTCTTGGACGAGCAGTACTTC. Protein product: CASSENGFFLDEQYF.

This clone has only one observation. This chain connects TRBV5-1 to TRBJ1-1; a weak D match, TRBD1 (6 bases). CDR1 and CDR2 (germline): SGHRS, YFSETQ. The CDR3 has 16 amino acids. The V and J ends lost 2 bases and 5 bases respectively, with 19 bases between them. The DNA of the CDR3 is TGCGCCAGCAGCTTATATTCCCCCAGGGGAGAAACTGAAGCTTTCTTT. This encodes CASSLYSPRGETEAFF.

This sequence joins TRBV19 and TRBJ1-5, with 8 positions matching TRBD1. V lost 8 bases, J lost 5 bases, and 14 bases stayed unmatched. The germline CDR1 and CDR2 sequences are LNHDA and SQIVND (reference sequence). The CDR3 spans 16 residues. The CDR3 bases are TGTGCCAGTGCCGTGGGGCAGGGGGCGGGGGATCAGCCCCAGCATTTT. Translating gives CASAVGQGAGDQPQHF.

The CDR3 sequence is CASSYAGEQYF. CDR3 in DNA: TGTGCCAGTTCATATGCAGGAGAGCAGTACTTC. This sequence joins TRBV19 and TRBJ2-7; D ambiguous. This CDR3 is built from 11 residues. Germline V gene sequence: CDR1 LNHDA, CDR2 SQIVND (reference sequence). V was trimmed by 8 bases and J by 7 bases, leaving 12 bases between them.

The chain is built from TRBV11-2 and TRBJ1-2, with D possibly being TRBD1 (6 bases). V lost 5 bases and J lost 7, with 17 bases in between. CDR1 is SGHAT, CDR2 FQNNGV, per germline. This CDR3 comprises 14 residues. The CDR3 DNA sequence: TGTGCCAGCAGCGGAGTGGGGGCCGGCCGTGGCTACACCTTC. Translation gives CASSGVGAGRGYTF.

This rearrangement joins TRBV11-1 to TRBJ2-5, with 11 bases aligning to TRBD2. The germline V gene has CDR1 SGHAT and CDR2 FQDESV (reference sequence). After removal of 1 base from V and 3 bases from J, the junction contained 7 bases not matched to a gene. This CDR3 comprises 17 residues. DNA for the CDR3: TGTGCCAGCAGCTTAGAACTAGCGGGGGCCAGAGAAGAGACCCAGTACTTC. This codes for CASSLELAGAREETQYF. The full variable domain, completed using reference TRBV11-1 and TRBJ2-5, is EAEVAQSPRYKITEKSQAVAFWCDPISGHATLYWYRQILGQGPELLVQFQDESVVDDSQLPKDRFSAERLKGVDSTLKIQPAELGDSAMYLCASSLELAGAREETQYFGPGTRLLVL.

This rearrangement joins TRBV7-8 to TRBJ1-3, with 10 bases matching TRBD1. Germline CDR1 and CDR2: SGHVS and FQNEAQ. The CDR3 loop spans 15 amino acids. Germline trimming cut 5 bases from V and 4 bases from J; bases unmatched to any gene: 5. In nucleotides, the CDR3 is TGTGCCAGCAGCCCGGACAGGGGGGCAGGAAACACCATATATTTT. Amino acids: CASSPDRGAGNTIYF.

This chain uses TRBV10-2 with TRBJ1-6, with TRBD1 identical over 9 bases. The J segment lost 5 bases and the V segment lost 5 bases, leaving 4 bases of the junction unmatched. The germline CDR1 and CDR2 sequences are WSHSY and SAAADI. The CDR3 contains 15 residues. This CDR3 reads CASSLRDRDNSPLHF. The DNA for the CDR3 is TGCGCCAGCAGTTTACGGGACAGGGATAATTCACCCCTCCACTTT.

This rearrangement joins TRBV19 to TRBJ2-2; D possibly corresponds to TRBD2 (7 bases). The CDR3 covers 17 residues. Looked up from germline, CDR1 is LNHDA and CDR2 is SQIVND (reference sequence). V was cut by 3 bases and J by 1 base, with 15 bases left in between. The CDR3 reads CASSIGRGAQNTGELFF. For the CDR3, the DNA is TGTGCCAGTAGTATTGGTCGGGGGGCGCAGAACACCGGGGAGCTGTTTTTT.

The CDR3 reads CASSSDLLAGGNYNEQFF. The CDR3 DNA reads TGTGCCAGCAGCTCCGACCTTCTAGCGGGGGGTAACTACAATGAGCAGTTCTTC. The chain is built from TRBV7-2 and TRBJ2-1; 11 bases match TRBD2. Germline loops: CDR1 SGHTA, CDR2 FQGNSA. With 4 bases clipped from V and 3 bases from J, the junction kept 11 bases outside the gene matches. This CDR3 spans 18 amino acids. Drawing the rest from reference TRBV7-2 and TRBJ2-1, the complete variable domain is GAGVSQSPSNKVTEKGKDVELRCDPISGHTALYWYRQSLGQGLEFLIYFQGNSAPDKSGLPSDRFSAERTGGSVSTLTIQRTQQEDSAVYLCASSSDLLAGGNYNEQFFGPGTRLTVL.

The V and J genes are TRBV9 and TRBJ2-2; 8 positions match TRBD1. With V trimmed by 4 bases and J by 0 bases, 5 bases remained unmatched. The CDR3 sequence is 16 residues long. The germline V gene has CDR1 SGDLS and CDR2 YYNGEE. CDR3 protein: CASSPRTGSNTGELFF. CDR3 nucleotide sequence: TGTGCCAGCAGCCCCAGGACAGGGTCGAACACCGGGGAGCTGTTTTTT.

V is TRBV5-5 and J is TRBJ2-7; 9 positions match TRBD1. CDR3 length: 16 residues. CDR1 is SGHKS and CDR2 is YYEKEE in the germline V gene (reference sequence). J was trimmed by 6 bases and V by 4 bases; bases with no gene match: 14. The CDR3 protein is CASSRRDRDSFPEQYF. The CDR3 coding sequence is TGTGCCAGCAGCCGCAGGGACAGGGACTCATTCCCCGAGCAGTACTTC.

The CDR3 DNA follows: TGTGCCAGCAGCTCCCCGTTTGAGGATACGCAGTATTTT. As protein: CASSSPFEDTQYF. The rearrangement joins TRBV7-3 to TRBJ2-3; no reliable D call. The CDR3 loop spans 13 amino acids. Germline V gene sequence: CDR1 SGHTA, CDR2 FQGTGA. V dropped 4 bases and J dropped 6 bases, with 11 bases sitting between them.

The genes are TRBV18 and TRBJ2-1; the match to TRBD2 covers 8 bases. V shed 3 bases, J shed 9 bases, and the junction held 7 bases outside the gene matches. From germline, CDR1 is KGHSH and CDR2 LQKENI. CDR3 size: 14 residues. The CDR3 DNA sequence: TGTGCCAGCTCACCGACGGGACTAGAGGGTGAGCAGTTCTTC. It yields the protein CASSPTGLEGEQFF.

This rearrangement joins TRBV27 to TRBJ1-2, with 10 bases identical to TRBD1. V was pared by 4 bases and J by 5 bases, with 4 bases of the junction left unmatched. CDR1 MNHEY and CDR2 SMNVEV come from the germline V gene (reference sequence). The CDR3 has 14 amino acids. The CDR3 loop is CASSWDRGRYGYTF. In DNA form, the CDR3 reads TGTGCCAGCAGTTGGGACAGGGGTCGGTATGGCTACACCTTC.

V usage is TRBV5-1 and J usage is TRBJ2-7; 9 bases agree with TRBD1. The germline CDR1 and CDR2 sequences are SGHRS and YFSETQ. The J segment lost 3 bases and the V segment lost 1 base, leaving 5 bases of the junction unmatched. This CDR3 has 15 residues. The CDR3 region is CASSLTGTGNYEQYF. In nucleotides, the CDR3 is TGCGCCAGCAGCTTGACCGGGACAGGGAACTACGAGCAGTACTTC.

The gene calls are TRBV28 and TRBJ1-5; D is possibly TRBD1 (5 bases). V lost 6 bases and J lost 2, with 14 bases in between. Germline lookup yields CDR1 MDHEN and CDR2 SYDVKM. This CDR3 has 15 residues. The CDR3 bases are TGTGCCAGCAGCCCTCGAACAGGAGGCAATCAGCCCCAGCATTTT. It codes for CASSPRTGGNQPQHF.

The chain joins TRBV28 to TRBJ1-2; 9 bases match TRBD1. The germline CDR1 and CDR2 sequences are MDHEN and SYDVKM. Unmatched junction bases numbered 11, after V lost 5 bases and J lost 4 bases. The CDR3 has 16 residues. The DNA of the CDR3 is TGTGCCAGCAGTCCCGGGACAGGGAGGGGGTTCTATGGCTACACCTTC. This encodes CASSPGTGRGFYGYTF.

The chain recombines TRBV10-3 with TRBJ2-7, with D perhaps TRBD2 (6 bases). Trimming stripped 4 bases from V and 4 bases from J, with 8 bases between. The V gene's germline CDR1 is ENHRY and CDR2 SYGVKD. The CDR3 extends over 12 amino acids. The CDR3 sequence is CAISVEGYEQYF. The CDR3 region has the DNA TGTGCCATCAGTGTGGAGGGTTACGAGCAGTACTTC.

The chain has TRBV27 and TRBJ1-2, with D unresolved. Germline V CDR1 and CDR2: MNHEY, SMNVEV (reference sequence). Trimming cost V 6 bases and J 7 bases, with 24 bases left between them. The CDR3 totals 16 residues. The CDR3 loop reads CASSPSLGLAHGGYTF. The DNA for the CDR3 is TGTGCCAGCAGCCCCAGTCTAGGGCTAGCCCATGGTGGCTACACCTTC.